This section outlines one T cell receptor (beta chain) sequence together with its context. What it binds is unknown. The sample originates from a study of cytomegalovirus exposure and HLA in healthy donors. The overall study: The approximately 130 validation repertoires matched the 600 to 700 first-cohort repertoires in platform, a later analysis reported. The study's findings and limits: Within the 100 to 150 validation repertoires, first-cohort TCR clusters tended to co-occur, according to a later analysis. CMV antigen specificity was confirmed in vitro for a few CMV-associated chains.

The donors were in the approximately 120-subject validation cohort; that cohort was separate from the roughly 700-subject first cohort. Clones were sequenced by immunoSEQ multiplex PCR, and TCRdb holds only the in-frame ones, with some missing. Of some 130,000 clones listed, about 95% are singletons. The CDR3 spans 15 residues. The germline gives CDR1 SGHTS, CDR2 YDEGEE. V lost 2 bases and J lost 6; bases outside the gene matches: 8. The receptor comes from a man aged 18 to 29 in good health and CMV-seropositive. The chain carries TRBV5-8 and TRBJ2-3; 8 bases match TRBD1. The sequenced sample was PBMCs. The CDR3 loop is CASSFWTGRGDTQYF. The CDR3 region has the DNA TGTGCCAGCAGCTTCTGGACAGGGCGCGGGGATACGCAGTATTTT.